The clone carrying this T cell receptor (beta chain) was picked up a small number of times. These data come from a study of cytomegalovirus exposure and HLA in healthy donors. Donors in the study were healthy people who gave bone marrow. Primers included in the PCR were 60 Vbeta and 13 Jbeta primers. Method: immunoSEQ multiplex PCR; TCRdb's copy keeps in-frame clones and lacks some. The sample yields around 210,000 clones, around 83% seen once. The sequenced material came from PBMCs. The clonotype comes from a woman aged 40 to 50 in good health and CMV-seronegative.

As DNA, the CDR3 is TGTGCCAGCTCACCACTATCGACAGGTAACAATGAGCAGTTCTTC. It is translated as CASSPLSTGNNEQFF. This sequence joins TRBV18 and TRBJ2-1, with D possibly TRBD1 on 6 matching bases. Deletions cut 1 base from V and 5 bases from J, with 12 bases between. Germline CDR1 and CDR2: KGHSH and LQKENI. The CDR3 is made up of 15 amino acids.